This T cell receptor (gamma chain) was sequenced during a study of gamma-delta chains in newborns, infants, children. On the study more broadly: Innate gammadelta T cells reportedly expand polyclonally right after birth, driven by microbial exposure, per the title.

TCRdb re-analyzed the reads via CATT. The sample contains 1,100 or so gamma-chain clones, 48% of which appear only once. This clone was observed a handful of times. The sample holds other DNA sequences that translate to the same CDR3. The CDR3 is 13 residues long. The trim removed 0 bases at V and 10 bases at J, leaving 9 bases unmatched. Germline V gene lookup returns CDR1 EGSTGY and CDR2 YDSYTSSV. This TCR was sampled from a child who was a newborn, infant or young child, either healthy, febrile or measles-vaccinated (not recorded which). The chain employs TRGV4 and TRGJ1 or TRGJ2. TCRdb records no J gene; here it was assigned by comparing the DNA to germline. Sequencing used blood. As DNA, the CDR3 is TGTGCCACCTGGGATGGGCTTGGGGGAAAGAAACTCTTT. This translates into CATWDGLGGKKLF.